The 14 T cell receptor beta chains presented below share a single source sample, sequenced in a study of T cells after yellow fever vaccination (dated by TCRdb to the late 2010s). What this sample's treatment or condition label stands for: live attenuated yellow fever vaccine strain. Libraries were constructed by 5' RACE. The data were produced on an Illumina NovaSeq 6000. TCRdb trimmed the raw reads at Q25, called clones with MiXCR and kept productive beta chains. CDR3 protein duplicates are merged, each entry listing the most common genes and DNA. Within this sample are about 260,000 distinct CDR3 sequences, with roughly 5.6% of them counted one time only. The leading ten clones occupy roughly 3.5% of the sample. The material sequenced was CD4+ T cells sorted from PBMCs, taken on the day of the yellow fever booster vaccination. These receptors came from a man aged 18 to 30 who received the YFV17D yellow fever vaccine.

This chain links TRBV7-2 with TRBJ1-2; no clear D. Germline CDR1 reads SGHTA; CDR2 reads FQGNSA. The germline V and J ends were trimmed by 2 bases and 4 bases, with 8 bases remaining between them. The CDR3 spans 13 residues. In DNA form, the CDR3 reads TGTGCCAGCAGCTTAAACAGAGTCTATGGCTACACCTTC. This gives the protein CASSLNRVYGYTF.

This clonotype was recorded many times. J is TRBJ1-1 and V is TRBV4-1; perhaps TRBD1 as D (5 bases). Trimming took 4 bases from V and 2 from J, leaving 17 bases between them. The CDR3 totals 16 residues. The V gene's germline CDR1 is MGHRA and CDR2 YSYEKL. CDR3 in amino acids: CASSRLPQTVNTEAFF. The CDR3 nucleotides read TGCGCCAGCAGCCGCCTCCCCCAGACAGTAAACACTGAAGCTTTCTTT.

The gene calls are TRBV6-5 and TRBJ2-1; perhaps D is TRBD1 or TRBD2 (6 bases each). Germline values: CDR1 MNHEY, CDR2 SVGAGI. The CDR3 has 13 residues. Trimming took off 6 bases at V and 10 bases at J, with 16 bases between the two ends. The CDR3 DNA sequence: TGTGCCAGCAGGGTTAGGGGGACTGGCGAGCAGTTCTTC. Its translation: CASRVRGTGEQFF.

The chain combines TRBV10-3 with TRBJ2-2, with D unclear. Trimming stripped 7 bases from V and 2 bases from J, with 2 bases between. The CDR3 has 11 amino acids. The germline gives CDR1 ENHRY, CDR2 SYGVKD. In DNA, the CDR3 is TGTGCCATCAAAAACACCGGGGAGCTGTTTTTT. Its protein is CAIKNTGELFF.

In this sample, this clonotype turned up many times. This chain uses TRBV20-1 with TRBJ1-4; D unresolved. V was shortened by 4 bases and J by 7 bases, with 10 bases between the two germline ends. Germline V CDR1 and CDR2: DFQATT, SNEGSKA (reference sequence). The CDR3 is made up of 12 amino acids. The CDR3 loop is CSATSDTEKLFF. CDR3 nucleotide sequence: TGCAGTGCTACCAGCGATACTGAAAAACTGTTTTTT.

The CDR3 DNA reads TGTGCCAGCAGCCCATCTGCAGGTGAGCAGTTCTTC. Its protein product is CASSPSAGEQFF. The chain links TRBV7-3 to TRBJ2-1, with unresolved D. Looked up from germline, CDR1 is SGHTA and CDR2 is FQGTGA. Trimming stripped 5 bases from V and 9 bases from J, with 11 bases between. This CDR3 has 12 residues.

The chain combines TRBV7-3 with TRBJ2-3, with unresolved D. The CDR3 contains 14 residues. Trimming pared 5 bases from V and 8 bases from J, leaving 17 bases between. The germline V gene encodes CDR1 SGHTA and CDR2 FQGTGA. CDR3 sequence (DNA): TGTGCCAGCAGCCCCACGCCTACCATGGGTACGCAGTATTTT. Residues: CASSPTPTMGTQYF.

This clonotype showed up just a few times. The rearrangement uses TRBV4-3 and TRBJ2-2; D unclear. Germline lookup yields CDR1 LGHNA and CDR2 YSLEER. This CDR3 has 13 residues. Trimming took off 2 bases at V and 7 bases at J, with 8 bases between the two ends. This CDR3 is CASSQIMGGELFF. The CDR3 bases are TGCGCCAGCAGCCAAATTATGGGCGGGGAGCTGTTTTTT.

The J gene is TRBJ1-3, the V gene TRBV12-3 or TRBV12-4; TRBD1 might be the D (5 bases). This CDR3 spans 13 amino acids. Trimming removed 7 bases at V and 1 base at J, with 8 bases between. The DNA for the CDR3 is TGTGCCAGCATGGAGGGGTCTGGAAACACCATATATTTT. This codes for CASMEGSGNTIYF.

J is TRBJ1-5 and V is TRBV6-5, with a tentative D call TRBD1 (6 bases). CDR1 and CDR2 from the germline V gene are MNHEY and SVGAGI. V lost 11 bases and J 5 bases, leaving 16 bases between the germline ends. The CDR3 loop spans 13 amino acids. CDR3 loop: CAAKGGRDQPQHF. Here the CDR3 DNA reads TGTGCCGCGAAAGGGGGGAGGGATCAGCCCCAGCATTTT.

This clonotype was observed a handful of times. This sequence joins TRBV23-1 and TRBJ1-1, with D possibly being TRBD1 (6 bases). TRBV23-1 is an open reading frame, and its role is uncertain. V dropped 0 bases and J dropped 3 bases, with 11 bases sitting between them. This CDR3 comprises 15 residues. CDR3 coding DNA: TGCGCCAGCAGTCAATCAGAGGGGGAGGACACTGAAGCTTTCTTT. Residues: CASSQSEGEDTEAFF.

This clonotype came up many times. J is TRBJ1-5 and V is TRBV20-1; D call uncertain. The germline V gene encodes CDR1 DFQATT and CDR2 SNEGSKA (reference sequence). The CDR3 runs to 12 residues. Between the trimmed V and J ends, which lost 3 bases and 7 bases, there was a span of 10 bases. The CDR3 protein is CSASGGEQPQHF. The DNA of the CDR3 is TGCAGTGCTAGTGGTGGTGAGCAGCCCCAGCATTTT.

By share, this clonotype ranks as medium-sized. This chain joins TRBV5-1 and TRBJ2-7; perhaps D is TRBD1 or TRBD2 (5 bases each). The CDR3 is 12 residues long. The germline V gene encodes CDR1 SGHRS and CDR2 YFSETQ. Trimming stripped 4 bases from V and 5 bases from J, with 10 bases between. The CDR3, as DNA: TGCGCCAGCAGCCGGGGCGAGAACGAGCAGTACTTC. Its protein product is CASSRGENEQYF.

The genes are TRBV4-2 and TRBJ1-5; perhaps TRBD1 as D (5 bases). Germline V gives CDR1 LGHNA, CDR2 YNFKEQ. The CDR3 length is 16 residues. Trimming took off 0 bases at V and 9 bases at J, with 18 bases between the two ends. CDR3 protein: CASSQDRGRGSGPQHF. The CDR3 coding sequence is TGTGCCAGCAGCCAAGATAGGGGACGGGGATCGGGGCCCCAGCATTTT.